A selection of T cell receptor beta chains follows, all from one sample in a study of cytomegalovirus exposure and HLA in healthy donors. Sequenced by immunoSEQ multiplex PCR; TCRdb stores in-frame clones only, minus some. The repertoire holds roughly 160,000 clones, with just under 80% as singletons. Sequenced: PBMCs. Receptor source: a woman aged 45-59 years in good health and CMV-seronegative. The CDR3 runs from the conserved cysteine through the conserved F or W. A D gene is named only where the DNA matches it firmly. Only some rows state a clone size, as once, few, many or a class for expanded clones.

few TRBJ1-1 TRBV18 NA CASSKGGNTEAFF TGTGCCAGCTCAAAGGGAGGGAACACTGAAGCTTTCTTT
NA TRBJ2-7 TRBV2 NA CASSDTQISYEQYF TGTGCCAGCAGTGATACACAGATCTCCTACGAGCAGTACTTC
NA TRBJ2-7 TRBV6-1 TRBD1 CASKGTVLGEQYF TGTGCCAGCAAAGGGACAGTCTTAGGGGAGCAGTACTTC
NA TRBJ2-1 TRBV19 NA CASSILYRDSPYNEQFF TGTGCCAGTAGTATCCTCTACCGGGACTCCCCCTACAATGAGCAGTTCTTC
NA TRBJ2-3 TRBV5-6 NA CASSFLGAGRTQYF TGTGCCAGCAGCTTTCTCGGGGCGGGGCGTACGCAGTATTTT
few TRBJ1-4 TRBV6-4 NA CASSDATSVGEKLFF TGTGCCAGCAGTGACGCGACTTCGGTAGGAGAAAAACTGTTTTTT
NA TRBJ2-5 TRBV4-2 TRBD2 CASSQEFGGGLQETQYF TGTGCCAGCAGCCAAGAGTTCGGCGGGGGGCTCCAAGAGACCCAGTACTTC
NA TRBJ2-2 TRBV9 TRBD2 CASSVDAGATGELFF TGTGCCAGCAGCGTAGATGCGGGAGCCACCGGGGAGCTGTTTTTT
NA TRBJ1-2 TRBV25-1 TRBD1 CASSGTGGVGYTF TGTGCCAGCAGTGGGACAGGGGGTGTTGGCTACACCTTC
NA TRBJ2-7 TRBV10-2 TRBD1 CASSGQGAKVYEQYF TGCGCCAGCAGTGGACAGGGGGCTAAGGTCTACGAGCAGTACTTC
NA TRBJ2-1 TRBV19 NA CASSQTGWTYNEQFF TGTGCCAGTAGTCAAACAGGGTGGACCTACAATGAGCAGTTCTTC
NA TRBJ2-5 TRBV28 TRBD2 CASSVTSGGQETQYF TGTGCCAGCAGCGTCACTAGCGGGGGGCAAGAGACCCAGTACTTC
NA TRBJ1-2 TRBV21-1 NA CASSKSRSRGGDGYTF TGTGCCAGCAGCAAATCCCGCAGCAGAGGGGGCGACGGCTACACCTTC
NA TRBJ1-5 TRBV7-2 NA CASSLWEGGGQPQHF TGTGCCAGCAGCTTATGGGAGGGCGGGGGTCAGCCCCAGCATTTT
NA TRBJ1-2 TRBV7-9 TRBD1 CASSLLQGEVNYGYTF TGTGCCAGCAGCTTACTTCAGGGGGAGGTTAACTATGGCTACACCTTC
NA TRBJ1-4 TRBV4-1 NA CASSQDQGLGEKLFF TGCGCCAGCAGCCAAGATCAGGGCCTGGGTGAAAAACTGTTTTTT
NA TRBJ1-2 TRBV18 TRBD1 CASSPYESGGGYTF TGTGCCAGCTCACCATATGAGTCAGGGGGCGGCTACACCTTC
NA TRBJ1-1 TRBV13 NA CASSRGTTEAFF TGTGCCAGCAGCCGCGGGACCACTGAAGCTTTCTTT
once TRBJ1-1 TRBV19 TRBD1 CASSPQGEWTEAFF TGTGCCAGTAGTCCACAGGGGGAGTGGACTGAAGCTTTCTTT
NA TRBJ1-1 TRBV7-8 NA CASTPGGAGLEAFF TGTGCCAGCACCCCGGGGGGCGCAGGTCTTGAAGCTTTCTTT
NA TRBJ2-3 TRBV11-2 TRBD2 CASSFLAGGPGDTQYF TGTGCCAGCAGCTTCCTAGCGGGAGGGCCCGGAGATACGCAGTATTTT
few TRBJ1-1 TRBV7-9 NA CASSSAGNTEAFF TGTGCCAGCAGCTCCGCGGGGAACACTGAAGCTTTCTTT
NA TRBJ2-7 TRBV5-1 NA CASVEAPGTYEQYF TGCGCCAGCGTTGAGGCCCCGGGGACCTACGAGCAGTACTTC
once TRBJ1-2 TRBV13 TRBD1 CASSFDRDSFYGYTF TGTGCCAGCAGCTTTGACCGGGACAGCTTCTATGGCTACACCTTC
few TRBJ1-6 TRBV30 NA CAWSVIAGSSPLHF TGTGCCTGGAGCGTTATCGCAGGGTCTTCACCCCTCCACTTT
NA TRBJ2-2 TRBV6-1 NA CASRGGARSGELFF TGTGCCAGCAGGGGGGGGGCCCGGTCCGGGGAGCTGTTTTTT
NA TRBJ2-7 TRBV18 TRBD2 CASSRGGSSYEQYF TGTGCCAGCTCACGGGGGGGATCGTCCTACGAGCAGTACTTC
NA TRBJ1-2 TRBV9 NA CASSVQTLNYGYTF TGTGCCAGCAGCGTGCAGACTCTTAACTATGGCTACACCTTC
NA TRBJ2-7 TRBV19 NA CASSINRDYEQYF TGTGCCAGTAGTATAAACAGGGACTACGAGCAGTACTTC
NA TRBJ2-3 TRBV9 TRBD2 CASSTGLAGTDTQYF TGTGCCAGCAGCACGGGACTAGCGGGCACAGATACGCAGTATTTT
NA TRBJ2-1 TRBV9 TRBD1 CASSWQGDSYNEQFF TGTGCCAGCAGCTGGCAGGGGGATTCCTACAATGAGCAGTTCTTC
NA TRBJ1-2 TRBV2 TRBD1 CASSARTGALPNYGYTF TGTGCCAGCAGTGCGCGGACAGGGGCGCTTCCTAACTATGGCTACACCTTC
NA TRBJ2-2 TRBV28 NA CASTSAGMGTGELFF TGTGCCAGCACATCGGCGGGGATGGGCACCGGGGAGCTGTTTTTT
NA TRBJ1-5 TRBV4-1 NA CASSQETGDQPQHF TGCGCCAGCAGCCAAGAGACGGGAGATCAGCCCCAGCATTTT
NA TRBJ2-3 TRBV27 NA CASTRDTTDTQYF TGTGCCAGTACGAGGGACACCACAGATACGCAGTATTTT
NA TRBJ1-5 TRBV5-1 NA CASSLAGLNQPQHF TGCGCCAGCAGCTTGGCAGGTCTAAATCAGCCCCAGCATTTT
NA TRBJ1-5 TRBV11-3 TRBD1 CASRCGTENSNQPQHF TGTGCCAGCAGGTGCGGGACAGAGAATAGCAATCAGCCCCAGCATTTT
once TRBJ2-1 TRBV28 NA CASSIRGTYNEQFF TGTGCCAGCTCAATTCGGGGGACCTACAATGAGCAGTTCTTC
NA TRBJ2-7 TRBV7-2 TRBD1 CASSLAPDRASYEQYF TGTGCCAGCAGCTTAGCCCCGGACAGGGCCAGCTACGAGCAGTACTTC
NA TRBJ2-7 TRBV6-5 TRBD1 CASSYRDREAYEQYF TGTGCCAGCAGTTACCGGGACAGGGAAGCCTACGAGCAGTACTTC
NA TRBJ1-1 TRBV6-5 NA CASSSEYRANTEAFF TGTGCCAGCAGTTCCGAATACAGGGCGAACACTGAAGCTTTCTTT
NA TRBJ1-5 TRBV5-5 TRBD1 CASSSDRGAQHF TGTGCCAGCAGCTCCGACAGGGGGGCCCAGCATTTT
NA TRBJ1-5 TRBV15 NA CATSGGWGRLQNQPQHF TGTGCCACCAGCGGGGGGTGGGGCCGACTACAAAATCAGCCCCAGCATTTT
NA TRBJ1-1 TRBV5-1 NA CAGSLAAGAKNTEAFF TGCGCCGGCAGCTTGGCCGCAGGGGCAAAGAACACTGAAGCTTTCTTT
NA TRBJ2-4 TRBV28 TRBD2 CASSLWRMVGRARNIQYF TGTGCCAGCAGTTTATGGCGGATGGTAGGGAGGGCCAGAAACATTCAGTACTTC
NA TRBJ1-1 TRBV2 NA CALVYVTSNTEAFF TGTGCCCTTGTCTACGTGACATCGAACACTGAAGCTTTCTTT
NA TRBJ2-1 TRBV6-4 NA CASSQTEQGNEQFF TGTGCCAGCAGCCAAACCGAACAGGGCAATGAGCAGTTCTTC
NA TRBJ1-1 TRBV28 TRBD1 CASRSTGASLREAFF TGTGCCAGCAGATCAACAGGGGCCAGCCTCCGTGAAGCTTTCTTT
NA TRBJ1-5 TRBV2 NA CASSELAGVSNQPQHF TGTGCCAGCAGCGAACTTGCGGGGGTGAGCAATCAGCCCCAGCATTTT
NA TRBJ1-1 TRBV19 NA CASRTTGPKRGWTEAFF TGTGCCAGTAGGACGACAGGTCCCAAGCGAGGGTGGACTGAAGCTTTCTTT
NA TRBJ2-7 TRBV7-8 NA CASSFRGSVYEQYF TGTGCCAGCAGCTTCCGCGGAAGCGTTTACGAGCAGTACTTC
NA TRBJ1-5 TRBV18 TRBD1 CASSPLDRPNQPQHF TGTGCCAGCTCCCCCTTGGACAGGCCAAATCAGCCCCAGCATTTT